The TCR beta chain under discussion was sequenced for a study of cytomegalovirus exposure and HLA in healthy donors. As for the study in general: A prior study identified over 100 million unique TCR beta sequences from some 200 million T cells. Whole-study results and caveats: As a later analysis showed, a missense DCLRE1C variant was linked to trimming of TCR beta V- and J-genes. There were several of the most significant clusters that appeared linked to common viral pathogens in a later analysis.

The PCR contained 60 Vbeta and 13 Jbeta primers. The data were produced by immunoSEQ multiplex PCR, yet TCRdb's version contains in-frame clones alone and is incomplete. Of 250,000 to 300,000 clones in the sample, about 93% were seen once. On this clone itself: Its antigen remains unknown.

Trimming removed 0 bases from V and 2 bases from J; junction bases left unmatched: 13. The CDR3 sequence is 19 residues long. Germline CDR1 and CDR2: SGHRS and YFSETQ. This receptor was obtained from a girl aged 2 to 10 in good health and CMV-seronegative. Sequenced sample: PBMCs. V and J are TRBV5-1 and TRBJ2-1, with 8 bases lining up with TRBD1. This CDR3 is CASSLVPGQGEFAYNEQFF. The CDR3 region has the DNA TGCGCCAGCAGCTTGGTGCCTGGACAGGGCGAGTTCGCCTACAATGAGCAGTTCTTC.